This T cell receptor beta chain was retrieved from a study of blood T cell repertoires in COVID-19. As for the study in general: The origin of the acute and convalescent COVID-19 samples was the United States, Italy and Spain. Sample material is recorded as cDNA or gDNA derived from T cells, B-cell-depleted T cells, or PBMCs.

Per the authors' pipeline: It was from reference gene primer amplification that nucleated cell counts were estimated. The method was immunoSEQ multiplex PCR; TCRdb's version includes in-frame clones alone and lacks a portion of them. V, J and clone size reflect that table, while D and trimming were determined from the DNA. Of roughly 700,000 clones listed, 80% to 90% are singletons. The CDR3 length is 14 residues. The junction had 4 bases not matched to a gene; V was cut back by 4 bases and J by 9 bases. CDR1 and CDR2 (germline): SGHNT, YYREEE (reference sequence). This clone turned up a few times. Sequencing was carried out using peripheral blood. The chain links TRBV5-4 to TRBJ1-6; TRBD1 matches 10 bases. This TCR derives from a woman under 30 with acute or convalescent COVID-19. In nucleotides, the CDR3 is TGTGCCAGCAGCATTGGGACAGGGGCTTCACCCCTCCACTTT. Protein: CASSIGTGASPLHF.